This entry is about one T cell receptor beta chain. In the original analysis: By means of reference gene primer amplification, nucleated cell counts were estimated. Sequencing was performed with immunoSEQ multiplex PCR; in TCRdb, only in-frame clones are kept and a portion is missing. The D gene and trimming were derived from the DNA, and the V and J assignments and clone size from that table. The sample records about 88,000 clones, more than 75% being singletons. These data come from a study of blood T cell repertoires in COVID-19. At the level of the study: Nucleic acid was either cDNA or gDNA, and it came from T cells, B-cell-depleted T cells, or PBMCs.

The ends were cut back, 5 bases at V and 2 bases at J, with 13 bases in the middle. This CDR3 spans 15 amino acids. Per germline, CDR1 MNHEY and CDR2 SVGAGI. Sequencing input: peripheral blood. This sequence originates from a woman aged 70 to 79 with acute or convalescent COVID-19. V usage is TRBV6-5 and J usage is TRBJ1-3; possible D gene TRBD1, 5 bases. The CDR3 region is CASSRLGVTGNTIYF. CDR3 in DNA: TGTGCCAGCAGTAGACTAGGGGTTACTGGAAACACCATATATTTT.